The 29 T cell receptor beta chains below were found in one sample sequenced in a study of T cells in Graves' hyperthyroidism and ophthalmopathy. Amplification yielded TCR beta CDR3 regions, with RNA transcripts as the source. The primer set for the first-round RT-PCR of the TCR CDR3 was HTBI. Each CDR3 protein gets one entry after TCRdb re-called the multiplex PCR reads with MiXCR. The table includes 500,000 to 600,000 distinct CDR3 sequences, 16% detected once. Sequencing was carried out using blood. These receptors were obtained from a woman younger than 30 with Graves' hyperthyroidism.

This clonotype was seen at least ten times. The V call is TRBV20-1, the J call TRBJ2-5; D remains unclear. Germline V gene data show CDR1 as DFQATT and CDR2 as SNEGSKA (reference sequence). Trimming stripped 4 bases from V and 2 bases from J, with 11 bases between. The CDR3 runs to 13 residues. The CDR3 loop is CSANDDTQETQYF. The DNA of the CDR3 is TGCAGTGCTAACGACGACACTCAAGAGACCCAGTACTTC.

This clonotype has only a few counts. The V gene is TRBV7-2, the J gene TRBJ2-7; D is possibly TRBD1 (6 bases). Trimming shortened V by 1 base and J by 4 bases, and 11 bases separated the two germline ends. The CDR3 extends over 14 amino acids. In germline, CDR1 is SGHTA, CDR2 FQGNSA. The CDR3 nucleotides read TGTGCCAGCAGCTTAGGGGCAGGGGATTACGAGCAGTACTTC. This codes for CASSLGAGDYEQYF.

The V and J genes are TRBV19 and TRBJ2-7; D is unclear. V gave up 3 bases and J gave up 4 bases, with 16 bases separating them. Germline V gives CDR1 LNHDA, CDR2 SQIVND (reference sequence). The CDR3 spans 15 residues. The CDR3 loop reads CASSMGQVKGYEQYF. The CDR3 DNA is TGTGCCAGTAGTATGGGCCAAGTTAAAGGGTACGAGCAGTACTTC.

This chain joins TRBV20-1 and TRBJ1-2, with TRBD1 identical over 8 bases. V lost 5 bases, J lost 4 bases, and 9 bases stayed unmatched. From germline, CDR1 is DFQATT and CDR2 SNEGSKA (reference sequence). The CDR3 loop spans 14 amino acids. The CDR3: CSAPSTGDTYGYTF. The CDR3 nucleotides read TGCAGTGCTCCCTCGACAGGGGACACCTATGGCTACACCTTC.

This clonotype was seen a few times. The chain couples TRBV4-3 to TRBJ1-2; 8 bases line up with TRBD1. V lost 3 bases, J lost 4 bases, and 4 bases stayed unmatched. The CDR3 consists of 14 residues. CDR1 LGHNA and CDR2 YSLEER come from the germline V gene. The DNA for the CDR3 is TGCGCCAGCAGCCAGACAGGGGAGTTCTATGGCTACACCTTC. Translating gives CASSQTGEFYGYTF.

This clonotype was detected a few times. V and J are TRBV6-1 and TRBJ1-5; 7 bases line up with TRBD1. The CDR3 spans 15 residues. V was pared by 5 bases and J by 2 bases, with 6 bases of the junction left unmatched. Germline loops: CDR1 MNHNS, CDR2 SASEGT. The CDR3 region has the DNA TGTGCCAGCAGTTTTGATGGACAGGGCAATCAGCCCCAGCATTTT. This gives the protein CASSFDGQGNQPQHF.

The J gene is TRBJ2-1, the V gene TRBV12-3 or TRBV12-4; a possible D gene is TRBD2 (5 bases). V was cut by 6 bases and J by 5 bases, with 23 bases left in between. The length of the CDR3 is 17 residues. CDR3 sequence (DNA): TGTGCCAGCAGCACCTTGTTTGGAACGGGGTTAGACAATGAGCAGTTCTTC. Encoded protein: CASSTLFGTGLDNEQFF.

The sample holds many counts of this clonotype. The CDR3 reads CASSPLRGMEHGYTF. The CDR3, as DNA: TGTGCCAGCAGTCCCCTTCGAGGGATGGAGCATGGCTACACCTTC. The chain has TRBV27 and TRBJ1-2; no reliable D call. CDR1 is MNHEY, CDR2 SMNVEV, per germline (reference sequence). This CDR3 region has 15 residues. The V end was cut by 5 bases, the J end by 6 bases, with 19 bases between.

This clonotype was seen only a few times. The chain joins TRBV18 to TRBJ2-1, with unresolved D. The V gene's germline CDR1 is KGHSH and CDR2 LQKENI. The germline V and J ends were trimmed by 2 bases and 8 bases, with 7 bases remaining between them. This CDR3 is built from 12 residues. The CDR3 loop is CASSPKRDEQFF. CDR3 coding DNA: TGTGCCAGCTCACCAAAGCGCGATGAGCAGTTCTTC. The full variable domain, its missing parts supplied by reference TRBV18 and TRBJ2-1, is NAGVMQNPRHLVRRRGQEARLRCSPMKGHSHVYWYRQLPEEGLKFMVYLQKENIIDESGMPKERFSAEFPKEGPSILRIQQVVRGDSAAYFCASSPKRDEQFFGPGTRLTVL.

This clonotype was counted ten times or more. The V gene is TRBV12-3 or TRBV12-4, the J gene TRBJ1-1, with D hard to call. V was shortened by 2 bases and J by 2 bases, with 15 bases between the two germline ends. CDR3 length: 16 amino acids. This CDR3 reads CASSLMWRYPNTEAFF. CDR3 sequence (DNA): TGTGCCAGCAGTTTAATGTGGCGGTATCCTAACACTGAAGCTTTCTTT.

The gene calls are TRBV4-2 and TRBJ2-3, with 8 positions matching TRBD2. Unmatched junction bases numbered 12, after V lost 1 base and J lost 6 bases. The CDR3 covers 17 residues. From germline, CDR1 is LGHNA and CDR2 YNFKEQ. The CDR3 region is CASSQGGAGVRGDTQYF. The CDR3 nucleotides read TGTGCCAGCAGCCAAGGGGGAGCGGGGGTCCGCGGGGATACGCAGTATTTT.

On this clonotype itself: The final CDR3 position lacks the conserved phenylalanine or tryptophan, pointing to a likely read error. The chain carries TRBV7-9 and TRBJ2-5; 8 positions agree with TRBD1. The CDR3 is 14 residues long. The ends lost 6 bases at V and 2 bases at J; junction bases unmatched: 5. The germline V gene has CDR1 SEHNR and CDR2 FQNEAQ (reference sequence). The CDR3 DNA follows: TGTGCCAGCAGTCCGAGGACAGGGCAAGAGACCCAGTACCTC. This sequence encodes CASSPRTGQETQYL.

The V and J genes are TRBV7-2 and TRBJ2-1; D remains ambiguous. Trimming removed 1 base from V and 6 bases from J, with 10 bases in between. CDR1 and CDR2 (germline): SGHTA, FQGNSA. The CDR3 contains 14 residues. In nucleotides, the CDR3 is TGTGCCAGCAGCTTAGGGGCAGCCCTCAATGAGCAGTTCTTC. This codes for CASSLGAALNEQFF.

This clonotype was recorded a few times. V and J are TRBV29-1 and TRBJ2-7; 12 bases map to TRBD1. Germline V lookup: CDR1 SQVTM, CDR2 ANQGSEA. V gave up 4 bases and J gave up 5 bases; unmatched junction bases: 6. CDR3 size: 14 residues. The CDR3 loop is CSVVGTGGWDEQYF. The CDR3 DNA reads TGCAGCGTTGTCGGGACAGGGGGCTGGGACGAGCAGTACTTC.

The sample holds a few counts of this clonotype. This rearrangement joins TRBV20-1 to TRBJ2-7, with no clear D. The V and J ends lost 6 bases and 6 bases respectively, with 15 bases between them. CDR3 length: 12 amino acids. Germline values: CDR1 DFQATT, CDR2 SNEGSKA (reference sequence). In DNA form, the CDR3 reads TGCAGTGCCGGTAGGACCGAGCGCGAGCAGTACTTC. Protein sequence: CSAGRTEREQYF.

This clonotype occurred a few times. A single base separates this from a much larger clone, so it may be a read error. This CDR3 is CASSPLPSYTMNTEAFF. The CDR3, as DNA: TGTGCCAGCAGCCCCTTACCATCATACACCATGAACACTGAAGCTTTCTTT. This sequence joins TRBV28 and TRBJ1-1; no definite D call. The CDR3 runs 17 residues. V gave up 6 bases and J gave up 0 bases, with 20 bases separating them. Germline values: CDR1 MDHEN, CDR2 SYDVKM.

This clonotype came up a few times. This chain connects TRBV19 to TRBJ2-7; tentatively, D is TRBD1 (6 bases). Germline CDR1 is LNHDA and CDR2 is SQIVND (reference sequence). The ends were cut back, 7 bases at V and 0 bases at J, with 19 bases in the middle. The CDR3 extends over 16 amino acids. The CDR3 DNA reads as TGTGCCAGTACCCCCGGGGCAGGGGATGTCTCCTACGAGCAGTACTTC. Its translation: CASTPGAGDVSYEQYF.

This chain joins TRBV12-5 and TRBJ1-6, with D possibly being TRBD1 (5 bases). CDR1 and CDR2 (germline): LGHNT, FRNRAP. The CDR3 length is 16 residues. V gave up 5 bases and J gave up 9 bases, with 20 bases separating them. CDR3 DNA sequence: TGTGCTAGTGGTCCGGGGGGAGGACCGGGTGGTTCACCCCTCCACTTT. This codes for CASGPGGGPGGSPLHF.

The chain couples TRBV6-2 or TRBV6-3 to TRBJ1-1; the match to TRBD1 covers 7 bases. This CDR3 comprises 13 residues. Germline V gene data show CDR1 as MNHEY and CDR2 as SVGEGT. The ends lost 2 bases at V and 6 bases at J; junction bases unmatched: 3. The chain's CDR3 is CASSYRDSSEAFF. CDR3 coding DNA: TGTGCCAGCAGTTACCGGGACAGTTCTGAAGCTTTCTTT.

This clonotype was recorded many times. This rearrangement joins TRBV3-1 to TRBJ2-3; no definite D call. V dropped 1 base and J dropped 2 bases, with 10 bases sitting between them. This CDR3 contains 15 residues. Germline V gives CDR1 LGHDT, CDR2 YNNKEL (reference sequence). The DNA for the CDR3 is TGTGCCAGCAGCCAAGGAGATCTACTCACAGATACGCAGTATTTT. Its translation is CASSQGDLLTDTQYF.

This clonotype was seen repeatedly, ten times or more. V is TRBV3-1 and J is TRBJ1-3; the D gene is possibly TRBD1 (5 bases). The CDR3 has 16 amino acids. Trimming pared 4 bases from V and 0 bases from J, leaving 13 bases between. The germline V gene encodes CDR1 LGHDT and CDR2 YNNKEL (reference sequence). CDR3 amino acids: CASSPAGPTSGNTIYF. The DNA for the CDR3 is TGTGCCAGCAGCCCCGCGGGACCCACCTCTGGAAACACCATATATTTT.

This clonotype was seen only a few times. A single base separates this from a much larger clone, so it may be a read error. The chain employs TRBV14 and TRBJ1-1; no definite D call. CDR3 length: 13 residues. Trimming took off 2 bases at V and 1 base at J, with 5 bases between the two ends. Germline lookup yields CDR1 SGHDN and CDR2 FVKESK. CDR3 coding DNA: TGTGCCAGCAGCCAATTCAGGAACACTGAAGCTTTCTTT. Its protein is CASSQFRNTEAFF.

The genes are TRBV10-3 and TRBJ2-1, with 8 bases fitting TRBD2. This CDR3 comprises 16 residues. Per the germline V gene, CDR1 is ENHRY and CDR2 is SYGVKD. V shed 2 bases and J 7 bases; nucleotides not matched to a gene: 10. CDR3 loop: CAISEGAGGVRNEQFF. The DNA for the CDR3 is TGTGCCATCAGTGAGGGGGCGGGAGGAGTCCGGAATGAGCAGTTCTTC.

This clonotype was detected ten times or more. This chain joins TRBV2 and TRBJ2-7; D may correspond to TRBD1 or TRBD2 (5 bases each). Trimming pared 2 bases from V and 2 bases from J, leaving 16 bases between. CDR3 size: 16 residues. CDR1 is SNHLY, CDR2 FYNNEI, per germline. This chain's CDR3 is CASSETPPGPTYEQYF. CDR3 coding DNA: TGTGCCAGCAGTGAAACCCCGCCGGGACCAACCTACGAGCAGTACTTC.

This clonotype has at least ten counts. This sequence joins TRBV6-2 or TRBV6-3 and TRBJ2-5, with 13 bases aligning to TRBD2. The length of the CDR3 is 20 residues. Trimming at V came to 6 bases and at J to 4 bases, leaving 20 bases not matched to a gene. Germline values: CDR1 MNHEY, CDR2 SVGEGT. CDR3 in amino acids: CASSQTGVGLAGEQRETQYF. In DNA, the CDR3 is TGTGCCAGCAGCCAAACGGGTGTCGGACTAGCGGGGGAACAGCGAGAGACCCAGTACTTC.

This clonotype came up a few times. In nucleotides, the CDR3 is TGTGCCACCCAGTGGGGACTCCTTTTCAATGAGCAGTTCTTC. This gives the protein CATQWGLLFNEQFF. The chain has TRBV2 and TRBJ2-1, with D possibly matching TRBD2 (6 bases). This CDR3 has 14 amino acids. Trimming removed 10 bases from V and 6 bases from J, with 19 bases in between. Looked up from germline, CDR1 is SNHLY and CDR2 is FYNNEI. Drawing the rest from reference TRBV2 and TRBJ2-1, the complete variable domain is EPEVTQTPSHQVTQMGQEVILRCVPISNHLYFYWYRQILGQKVEFLVSFYNNEISEKSEIFDDQFSVERPDGSNFTLKIRSTKLEDSAMYFCATQWGLLFNEQFFGPGTRLTVL.

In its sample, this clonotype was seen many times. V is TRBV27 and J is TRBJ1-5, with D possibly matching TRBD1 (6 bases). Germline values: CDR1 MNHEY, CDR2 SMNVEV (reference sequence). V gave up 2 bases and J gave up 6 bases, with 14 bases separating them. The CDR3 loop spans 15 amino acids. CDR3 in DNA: TGTGCCAGCAGTTTAGAACAGGGATTGGGTCAGCCCCAGCATTTT. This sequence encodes CASSLEQGLGQPQHF.

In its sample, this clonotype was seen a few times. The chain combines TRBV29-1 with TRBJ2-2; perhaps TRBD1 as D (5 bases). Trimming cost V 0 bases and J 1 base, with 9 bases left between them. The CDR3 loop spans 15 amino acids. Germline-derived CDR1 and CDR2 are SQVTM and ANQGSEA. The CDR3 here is CSVEDLDKNTGELFF. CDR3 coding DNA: TGCAGCGTTGAAGATCTGGACAAGAACACCGGGGAGCTGTTTTTT.

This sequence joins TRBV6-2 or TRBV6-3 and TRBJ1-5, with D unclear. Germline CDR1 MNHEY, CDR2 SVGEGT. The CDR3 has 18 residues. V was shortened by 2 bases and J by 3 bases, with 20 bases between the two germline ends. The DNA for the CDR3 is TGTGCCAGCAGTTACAGTGTGGGCAGAGGGAGCCACAATCAGCCCCAGCATTTT. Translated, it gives CASSYSVGRGSHNQPQHF.